This TCR beta chain was recovered during a study of T cells in localized non-small cell lung cancer (dated by TCRdb to 2018 to 2020). In the study overall: The study examined T cell repertoires in a few hundred patients with early-stage NSCLC and compared tumors with uninvolved tumor-adjacent lungs. The cohort consisted of 236 treatment-naive NSCLC patients whose localized lung tumors had been resected. NSCLC patients had a mean age of roughly 66 years, and 129 were male and 107 female. The research as a whole found: Higher T cell density in blood was associated with longer overall survival, whereas higher clonality in adjacent lung was associated with shorter survival. Since the design was exploratory, TCR variables were selected using unadjusted p-values with no false-discovery rate correction. A median of roughly 56 of the top 100 tumor clones were detected in paired uninvolved adjacent lung, and around 30 of these tumor clones were also found among the top 100 clones of the paired uninvolved adjacent lung. Because multi-region sequencing of the tumors was not done, intratumor heterogeneity could not be ruled out. Uninvolved tumor-adjacent lung showed the highest T cell clonality, higher than tumor, which suggests more focused antigenic responses in the adjacent lung.

At diagnosis, peripheral blood, uninvolved tumor-adjacent lung and tumor were collected and were preserved as a mix of fresh-frozen and FFPE material. For TCR repertoire profiling, blood samples were analyzed as peripheral blood mononuclear cells. Relative to germline, V is missing 5 bases and J is missing 3 bases, with 3 bases of the junction outside any gene match. Reading the germline V gene (reference sequence) gives CDR1 MNHEY and CDR2 SMNVEV. The CDR3 runs 13 residues from the cysteine to the phenylalanine. Just CDR3 DNA is preserved here, 39 bases in frame from base 1. The immunoSEQ Assay was used to sequence TCR beta CDR3 regions from DNA. Turning to the authors' computational methods: To compute T cell density, TCR beta template counts were normalized to usable DNA, which was estimated by amplifying housekeeping genes. Richness was estimated with the preseqR package, extrapolating to 400,000 templates for PBMC samples and 120,000 templates for tissue samples. Clonality was defined as one minus Pielou's evenness. Tissue-enriched TCRs were identified through differential abundance testing performed on productive amino-acid clonotypes, with a minimum total count of 5 and an alpha of 0.1. The Jaccard Index and the Morisita Overlap Index were used to measure how much the repertoires overlapped between compartments. GLIPH grouped TCR beta CDR3s together with public tetramer-defined viral CDR3s, and a viral motif had to include at least three viral sequences and show V-gene enrichment. What TCRdb holds here is the immuneACCESS table cut down to in-frame rearrangements. Part of the clones is not present; checked against another copy, under half of the missing clones reflect an unresolved V gene, and the others are unexplained. That table furnishes V, J and clone size, whereas the DNA furnished D and trimming. Present in this sample are tens of thousands of clones, 75% to 85% of which were seen just once. The ten largest account for 7.5% to 8% of the sample.

Comments on this clone: Its antigen remains undetermined. Nothing much larger sits one base from this clone, and base qualities are not available.

This material consisted of PBMCs, taken before any cancer treatment. The chain links TRBV27 with TRBJ2-7; TRBD1 agrees with 8 junctional bases. The sequence came from a man between 40 and 69 years old with stage II lung adenocarcinoma. The CDR3 region: CASSHGQGYEQYF. The nucleotide sequence reads as follows: TGTGCCAGCAGTCACGGACAGGGCTACGAGCAGTACTTC.